This T cell receptor (beta chain) was obtained from a study of blood T cell repertoires in COVID-19. Germline V CDR1 and CDR2: MDHEN, SYDVKM. Trimming removed 7 bases from V and 1 base from J, with 19 bases in between. The CDR3 extends over 16 amino acids. Measured with immunoSEQ multiplex PCR; TCRdb has only the in-frame clones, and not every one. In the table there are 130,000 to 150,000 clones, roughly 90% of which are singletons. This chain uses TRBV28 with TRBJ1-1; weak D call: TRBD1 (6 bases). Material: peripheral blood. The origin of this receptor is a human donor in a cohort sampled during active COVID-19. In nucleotides, the CDR3 is TGTGCCAGCACCACTCCCTTGGGAGGGGGGAACACTGAAGCTTTCTTT. Translating gives CASTTPLGGGNTEAFF.